This is a list of T cell receptor beta chains from one sample in a study of beta chain features in type 1 diabetes. Sequenced by immunoSEQ multiplex PCR; TCRdb stores in-frame clones only, minus some. The sample shows about 180,000 clones, almost 8% of them seen only once. Material for sequencing was central memory CD4+ T cells from blood. The receptors originated from a man aged 18 to 30 with type 1 diabetes. Both conserved end residues are part of each CDR3. The D gene is left open where the match is weak. Only part of the rows carry a size: once, few, many, or a class if the clone is expanded.

>TRBJ2-7|many|TRBV7-2|NA
TGTGCCAGCAGCTTAGGGCAGGGTCGGTACTTC
CASSLGQGRYF
>TRBJ1-1|many|TRBV6-6|NA
TGTGCCAGCAGTTACTCAGGGGGTAGGACTGAAGCTTTCTTT
CASSYSGGRTEAFF
>TRBJ1-6|NA|TRBV28|NA
TGTGCCAGCACCCTCTACGGGAGTAATTCACCCCTCCACTTT
CASTLYGSNSPLHF
>TRBJ1-3|few|TRBV27|TRBD1
TGTGCCAGCAGTTTGACAGGGCGAGGAAACACCATATATTTT
CASSLTGRGNTIYF
>TRBJ2-7|NA|TRBV6-4|TRBD2
TGTGCCAGCAGTACCGAAGCGGGGGTGAACTACGAGCAGTACTTC
CASSTEAGVNYEQYF
>TRBJ2-3|NA|TRBV29-1|TRBD1
TGCAGCGTAACCCGGGGGACAGGGCAAGATACGCAGTATTTT
CSVTRGTGQDTQYF
>TRBJ2-2|NA|TRBV5-1|NA
TGCGCCAGCAGCTTGGCCGCCAGGGAGGTCGGGGAGCTGTTTTTT
CASSLAAREVGELFF
>TRBJ1-2|few|TRBV7-2|NA
TGTGCCAGCAGCCTCGGACAGATTGGCTACACCTTC
CASSLGQIGYTF
>TRBJ1-6|few|TRBV9|NA
TGTGCCAGCAGCCTACGAGATGATAGAGGTGGATATAATTCACCCCTCCACTTT
CASSLRDDRGGYNSPLHF
>TRBJ2-5|NA|TRBV27|TRBD1
TGTGCCAGCAGTTTGACAGGGTCCGAAGAGACCCAGTACTTC
CASSLTGSEETQYF
>TRBJ2-5|few|TRBV28|NA
TGTGCCAGCAGTATTGGACTATCCTCCGTGGAGACCCAGTACTTC
CASSIGLSSVETQYF
>TRBJ2-6|NA|TRBV7-9|NA
TGTGCCAGCAGCTTTCGCGGTGGGGCCAACGTCCTGACTTTC
CASSFRGGANVLTF
>TRBJ2-5|NA|TRBV2|NA
TGTGCCAGCAAGGAGTCCGTCATGGAGACCCAGTACTTC
CASKESVMETQYF
>TRBJ2-7|many|TRBV2|NA
TGTGCCAGCAGTGAATCGGGATACGAGCAGTACTTC
CASSESGYEQYF
>TRBJ1-4|NA|TRBV11-2|TRBD1
TGTGCCAGCAGCCTACTGACAGGGGGAGGGGGTAATGAAAAACTGTTTTTT
CASSLLTGGGGNEKLFF
>TRBJ2-7|NA|TRBV5-1|TRBD1
TGCGCCAGCAGCGACAGGGTTACGGACGAGCAGTACTTC
CASSDRVTDEQYF
>TRBJ2-5|few|TRBV6-5|TRBD2
TGTGCCAGCAGCAGACTAGCGGGGGTAGAGACCCAGTACTTC
CASSRLAGVETQYF
>TRBJ1-1|few|TRBV30|NA
TGTGCCTGGAGACCCCCGGGTACCAACACTGAAGCTTTCTTT
CAWRPPGTNTEAFF
>TRBJ1-2|few|TRBV20-1|NA
TGCAGTGCGGCCGGGAACTATGGCTACACCTTC
CSAAGNYGYTF
>TRBJ1-2|few|TRBV7-2|NA
TGTGCCAGCAGCTTACGGGGAGGAGAGGGTGGCTACACCTTC
CASSLRGGEGGYTF
>TRBJ2-5|few|TRBV5-1|NA
TGCGCCAGCAGCCATTCTTGGGGGCGGGCAGAGACCCAGTACTTC
CASSHSWGRAETQYF
>TRBJ2-1|NA|TRBV2|NA
TGTGCCAGCAGTGACAGGGAATTATACAATGAGCAGTTCTTC
CASSDRELYNEQFF
>TRBJ1-1|NA|TRBV28|NA
TGTGCCAGCAGTGCGCATAGCGGGCGCAAGGCTGGTGAAGCTTTCTTT
CASSAHSGRKAGEAFF
>TRBJ2-5|NA|TRBV5-1|TRBD2
TGCGCCAGCAGCTTGGGAGCGGGAATAGAGACCCAGTACTTC
CASSLGAGIETQYF
>TRBJ2-6|many|TRBV30|TRBD1
TGTGCCTGGAGGAGGGGGCGTTTAATGTCCGGGGCCAACGTCCTGACTTTC
CAWRRGRLMSGANVLTF
>TRBJ1-2|NA|TRBV5-1|NA
TGCGCCAGCAGCTTCCAGGGTGCGGACTATGGCTACACCTTC
CASSFQGADYGYTF
>TRBJ1-5|NA|TRBV5-1|NA
TGCGCCAGCGCGGTAAGCAATGATAGCAATCAGCCCCAGCATTTT
CASAVSNDSNQPQHF
>TRBJ1-2|NA|TRBV9|TRBD1
TGTGCCAGCAGCGTAGGGGACAGAGGGTCTGGCTACACCTTC
CASSVGDRGSGYTF
>TRBJ2-3|few|TRBV7-9|NA
TGTGCCAGCAGACCATCCGGTCCCGCCGAAGATACGCAGTATTTT
CASRPSGPAEDTQYF
>TRBJ1-4|few|TRBV5-1|NA
TGCGCCAGCAGCCTCGGGGTTAATGAAAAACTGTTTTTT
CASSLGVNEKLFF
>TRBJ1-1|few|TRBV10-3|NA
TGTGCCATCAGTGAGGCAGGGGACACTGAAGCTTTCTTT
CAISEAGDTEAFF
>TRBJ2-1|NA|TRBV6-5|TRBD2
TGTGCCAGCAGATTACTAGCGGGGGGGTCCAATGAGCAGTTCTTC
CASRLLAGGSNEQFF
>TRBJ2-1|few|TRBV7-2|TRBD1
TGTGCCAGCAGCCCTGTGAGGGACAGCAATGAGCAGTTCTTC
CASSPVRDSNEQFF
>TRBJ1-1|NA|TRBV5-1|NA
TGCGCCAGCAGCTTTCAGGGTGGGACTGAAGCTTTCTTT
CASSFQGGTEAFF
>TRBJ2-1|many|TRBV7-8|TRBD2
TGTGCCAGCAGCTCTAGCGGGCGAACCTACAATGAGCAGTTCTTC
CASSSSGRTYNEQFF
>TRBJ2-1|NA|TRBV6-1|NA
TGTGCCGGCAAGACAGGCCCGGACAATGAGCAGTTCTTC
CAGKTGPDNEQFF